These 25 T cell receptor beta chains originate from one sample sequenced in a study of CD8+ T cells in alopecia areata. Reverse transcribed after extraction, RNA yielded cDNA as the sequencing template. The data were produced by immunoSEQ multiplex PCR, yet TCRdb's version contains in-frame clones alone and is incomplete. The sample shows about 30,000 clones, approximately 56% of them seen only once. Sequencing was carried out using NKG2D-high CD8+ T cells sorted from blood. These receptors came from a human donor with alopecia areata.

This sequence joins TRBV28 and TRBJ2-2; no definite D call. This CDR3 has 12 residues. The V and J ends lost 3 bases and 7 bases respectively, with 6 bases between them. Germline V gives CDR1 MDHEN, CDR2 SYDVKM. The CDR3 loop reads CASSFGLGELFF. CDR3 coding DNA: TGTGCCAGCAGTTTCGGGCTCGGGGAGCTGTTTTTT. Drawing the rest from reference TRBV28 and TRBJ2-2, the complete variable domain is DVKVTQSSRYLVKRTGEKVFLECVQDMDHENMFWYRQDPGLGLRLIYFSYDVKMKEKGDIPEGYSVSREKKERFSLILESASTNQTSMYLCASSFGLGELFFGEGSRLTVL.

This sequence joins TRBV15 and TRBJ2-1; D is undetermined. Germline V gene data show CDR1 as LNHNV and CDR2 as YYDKDF (reference sequence). The germline V and J ends were trimmed by 6 bases and 6 bases, with 12 bases remaining between them. The CDR3 sequence is 13 residues long. The CDR3 sequence: CATSPGDFNEQFF. CDR3 nucleotides: TGTGCCACCAGTCCGGGTGATTTCAATGAGCAGTTCTTC.

This clone came up a few times. The rearrangement joins TRBV4-1 to TRBJ2-7; weak D call: TRBD2 (6 bases). V lost 0 bases, J lost 5 bases, and 14 bases lay in between. Germline lookup yields CDR1 MGHRA and CDR2 YSYEKL. There are 15 residues in the CDR3. This chain's CDR3 is CASSQDRGLNDEQYF. The CDR3 bases are TGCGCCAGCAGCCAAGATAGGGGACTCAACGACGAGCAGTACTTC.

The sample holds one count of this clone. The V gene is TRBV7-6, the J gene TRBJ2-1, with TRBD2 matching over 10 bases. This CDR3 contains 15 residues. CDR1 and CDR2 (germline): SGHVS, FNYEAQ. The V and J ends lost 2 bases and 4 bases, in that order; junction bases with no gene match: 2. DNA of the CDR3: TGTGCCAGCAGCTTAAGCGGGGGGGTTTACAATGAGCAGTTCTTC. It encodes CASSLSGGVYNEQFF.

This chain joins TRBV28 and TRBJ2-1, with TRBD2 identical over 14 bases. CDR1 is MDHEN and CDR2 is SYDVKM in the germline V gene. This CDR3 has 16 amino acids. Trimming removed 3 bases from V and 5 bases from J; junction bases left unmatched: 3. The DNA for the CDR3 is TGTGCCAGCAGTTTCAGGGGACTAGCGGGAGACAATGAGCAGTTCTTC. It codes for CASSFRGLAGDNEQFF.

V is TRBV28 and J is TRBJ1-1; a possible D gene is TRBD1 (5 bases). This CDR3 has 13 amino acids. The germline V and J ends were trimmed by 2 bases and 8 bases, with 12 bases remaining between them. CDR1 MDHEN and CDR2 SYDVKM come from the germline V gene. CDR3 sequence (DNA): TGTGCCAGCAGTTTACCAGGGTACATAGAAGCTTTCTTT. Translating it yields CASSLPGYIEAFF. Looking up the rest from reference TRBV28 and TRBJ1-1 gives the full variable domain: DVKVTQSSRYLVKRTGEKVFLECVQDMDHENMFWYRQDPGLGLRLIYFSYDVKMKEKGDIPEGYSVSREKKERFSLILESASTNQTSMYLCASSLPGYIEAFFGQGTRLTVV.

CDR3 residues: CSVLGDGSKVWQYF. The CDR3 DNA sequence: TGCAGCGTGCTAGGGGACGGGTCAAAAGTTTGGCAGTACTTC. The chain has TRBV29-1 and TRBJ2-7; D is perhaps TRBD1 or TRBD2 (5 bases each). The CDR3 length is 14 residues. From germline, CDR1 is SQVTM and CDR2 ANQGSEA. Trimming removed 6 bases at V and 9 bases at J, with 24 bases between.

This rearrangement joins TRBV19 to TRBJ2-1; TRBD2 agrees at 9 bases. This CDR3 region has 15 residues. With V trimmed by 0 bases and J by 7 bases, 4 bases remained unmatched. The germline CDR1 and CDR2 sequences are LNHDA and SQIVND (reference sequence). The CDR3 sequence is CASSIDSGSANEQFF. For the CDR3, the DNA is TGTGCCAGTAGTATAGATAGCGGGAGCGCGAATGAGCAGTTCTTC.

With respect to this clone: Mismatch with germline at one junction end may stem from a read error. The gene calls are TRBV4-2 and TRBJ1-2; TRBD1 might be the D (5 bases). The germline CDR1 and CDR2 sequences are LGHNA and YNFKEQ. The length of the CDR3 is 16 residues. Here the CDR3 reads CASRQEYRGGNYGYTF. The CDR3, as DNA: TGTGCCAGCAGGCAAGAATATCGGGGGGGGAACTATGGCTACACCTTC.

The V gene is TRBV19, the J gene TRBJ2-7; no reliable D call. The V gene lost 3 bases and the J gene lost 4 bases, with 10 bases spanning the gap. The CDR3 covers 13 residues. Looked up from germline, CDR1 is LNHDA and CDR2 is SQIVND (reference sequence). The CDR3 bases are TGTGCCAGTAGTATCAACAGCCCATACGAGCAGTACTTC. Translating gives CASSINSPYEQYF.

This clone was observed a few times. V usage is TRBV29-1 and J usage is TRBJ2-1, with no clear D. The CDR3 is 15 amino acids. V gave up 0 bases and J gave up 3 bases, with 12 bases separating them. In germline, CDR1 is SQVTM, CDR2 ANQGSEA. CDR3 nucleotide sequence: TGCAGCGTTGAAGATCCTCGACACAGCTACAATGAGCAGTTCTTC. This codes for CSVEDPRHSYNEQFF.

This clone turned up a few times. The chain carries TRBV7-9 and TRBJ1-2; D is possibly TRBD1 (5 bases). From germline, CDR1 is SEHNR and CDR2 FQNEAQ (reference sequence). V was clipped by 1 base and J by 7 bases, with 10 bases between them. This CDR3 contains 13 residues. The CDR3 bases are TGTGCCAGCAGCTTAGGGCAGGGCTCTGGCTACACCTTC. It translates to CASSLGQGSGYTF.

This clone was detected once. The V call is TRBV28, the J call TRBJ2-7; 9 bases line up with TRBD1. J gave up 1 base and V 5 bases, and 6 bases lay outside the gene matches. Germline CDR1 reads MDHEN; CDR2 reads SYDVKM. CDR3 length: 15 residues. The CDR3 DNA reads as TGTGCCAGCAGTCCCGGGACAGGGATATCCTACGAGCAGTACTTC. Translating it yields CASSPGTGISYEQYF.

CDR3 DNA: TGTGCCAGTAGCAAACAGGGAAGAAACATTCAGTACTTC. Amino acid sequence: CASSKQGRNIQYF. This chain links TRBV19 with TRBJ2-4, with D possibly matching TRBD1 (6 bases). Trimming cost V 6 bases and J 6 bases, with 12 bases left between them. The CDR3 spans 13 residues. Germline loops: CDR1 LNHDA, CDR2 SQIVND (reference sequence). Full variable domain (missing parts from reference TRBV19 and TRBJ2-4): DGGITQSPKYLFRKEGQNVTLSCEQNLNHDAMYWYRQDPGQGLRLIYYSQIVNDFQKGDIAEGYSVSREKKESFPLTVTSAQKNPTAFYLCASSKQGRNIQYFGAGTRLSVL.

The chain is built from TRBV27 and TRBJ2-7; D remains ambiguous. V was clipped by 3 bases and J by 5 bases, with 11 bases between them. The CDR3 length is 13 residues. Germline lookup yields CDR1 MNHEY and CDR2 SMNVEV (reference sequence). In DNA, the CDR3 is TGTGCCAGCAGTTTCTCAGTGGTCGACGAGCAGTACTTC. This translates into CASSFSVVDEQYF.

The chain has TRBV7-9 and TRBJ2-1; D unresolved. The CDR3 loop spans 13 amino acids. Germline-derived CDR1 and CDR2 are SEHNR and FQNEAQ (reference sequence). V was cut by 4 bases and J by 7 bases, with 11 bases left in between. CDR3 nucleotides: TGTGCCAGCAGCTACCCCTTGGAGAATGAGCAGTTCTTC. Translation gives CASSYPLENEQFF.

The chain links TRBV5-6 to TRBJ2-5; maybe TRBD1 (5 bases). Trimming pared 4 bases from V and 1 base from J, leaving 8 bases between. CDR3 size: 13 residues. CDR1 is SGHDT, CDR2 YYEEEE, per germline. The CDR3 coding sequence is TGTGCCAGCAGCCCGACAGCCCAAGAGACCCAGTACTTC. It is translated as CASSPTAQETQYF.

V is TRBV23-1 and J is TRBJ2-5, with TRBD2 matching 8 bases. TRBV23-1 is filed as an ORF, its function uncertain. V was pared by 0 bases and J by 3 bases, with 15 bases of the junction left unmatched. The CDR3 is made up of 19 amino acids. The CDR3 nucleotides are TGCGCCAGCAGTCAATCGTCGTCAGCGGGGGCACCTAAAGAAGAGACCCAGTACTTC. It is translated as CASSQSSSAGAPKEETQYF.

This chain links TRBV4-3 with TRBJ1-6; D gene uncertain. Trimming removed 0 bases from V and 5 bases from J, with 14 bases in between. Germline V CDR1 and CDR2: LGHNA, YSLEER. The CDR3 length is 17 residues. The CDR3 DNA reads as TGCGCCAGCAGCCAAGATAGTAGGTTTCGGGATAATTCACCCCTCCACTTT. This codes for CASSQDSRFRDNSPLHF.

The chain joins TRBV4-3 to TRBJ2-1; maybe TRBD2 (6 bases). The ends were cut back, 5 bases at V and 6 bases at J, with 14 bases in the middle. Germline V CDR1 and CDR2: LGHNA, YSLEER. The CDR3 consists of 14 residues. The CDR3 DNA reads as TGCGCCAGCAGCTGGGCTGGGGGGTTCAATGAGCAGTTCTTC. Amino acids: CASSWAGGFNEQFF.

As concerns this clone: With a much larger clone just one base away, this may be a read error. The chain recombines TRBV27 with TRBJ2-7; D ambiguous. Germline CDR1 is MNHEY and CDR2 is SMNVEV (reference sequence). The CDR3 is 11 residues long. V lost 6 bases and J lost 1, with 4 bases in between. CDR3 amino acids: CASSPSYEQYF. The DNA for the CDR3 is TGTGCCAGCAGCCCGTCCTACGAGCAGTACTTC.

This clone was picked up a small number of times. The chain couples TRBV7-9 to TRBJ2-7, with D possibly TRBD1 on 5 matching bases. This CDR3 comprises 14 residues. Trimming pared 1 base from V and 5 bases from J, leaving 12 bases between. Germline V lookup: CDR1 SEHNR, CDR2 FQNEAQ (reference sequence). The CDR3 bases are TGTGCCAGCAGCTTAGTCCCAGGGCTCGACGAGCAGTACTTC. Translating it yields CASSLVPGLDEQYF. Variable domain in full (rest from reference TRBV7-9 and TRBJ2-7): DTGVSQNPRHKITKRGQNVTFRCDPISEHNRLYWYRQTLGQGPEFLTYFQNEAQLEKSRLLSDRFSAERPKGSFSTLEIQRTEQGDSAMYLCASSLVPGLDEQYFGPGTRLTVT.

The gene calls are TRBV5-4 and TRBJ2-7, with D unresolved. The germline V gene has CDR1 SGHNT and CDR2 YYREEE (reference sequence). V was trimmed by 4 bases and J by 3 bases, leaving 11 bases between them. The CDR3 length is 13 residues. This chain's CDR3 is CASSPLGNYEQYF. The DNA for the CDR3 is TGTGCCAGCAGCCCTCTAGGAAACTACGAGCAGTACTTC.

The V and J genes are TRBV4-3 and TRBJ2-1; TRBD1 matches 7 bases. V lost 0 bases to trimming and J lost 8 bases; unmatched junction nucleotides: 10. Germline V gene sequence: CDR1 LGHNA, CDR2 YSLEER. CDR3 length: 16 residues. The CDR3 loop reads CASSQDSGKGAYEQFF. DNA for the CDR3: TGCGCCAGCAGCCAAGACTCGGGCAAGGGGGCTTATGAGCAGTTCTTC.

The gene calls are TRBV29-1 and TRBJ2-5, with 8 bases matching TRBD1. Trimming took 5 bases from V and 7 from J; bases not matched to a gene: 9. This CDR3 spans 13 amino acids. CDR1 is SQVTM and CDR2 is ANQGSEA in the germline V gene. As DNA, the CDR3 is TGCAGCGTTCCAGGGGGCTCCTCGGGGACCCAGTACTTC. This encodes CSVPGGSSGTQYF. The variable domain in full, completed from reference TRBV29-1 and TRBJ2-5, reads SAVISQKPSRDICQRGTSLTIQCQVDSQVTMMFWYRQQPGQSLTLIATANQGSEATYESGFVIDKFPISRPNLTFSTLTVSNMSPEDSSIYLCSVPGGSSGTQYFGPGTRLLVL.